This TCR beta chain was profiled in a study of shared clonotypes between healthy human individuals. The CDR3 is made up of 17 amino acids. Trimming cost V 0 bases and J 0 bases; bases outside gene matches: 9. Germline V lookup: CDR1 SQVTM, CDR2 ANQGSEA. Repertoires were generated with immunoSEQ multiplex PCR, while TCRdb's copy carries only in-frame clones and drops some. Here the sample spans 2 million to 2.5 million clones, about nine tenths being singletons. The sequenced sample was naive CD4+ T cells from PBMCs. Sample subset: CD45RA+ positively selected. The TCR sequence derives from a man between 18 and 29 years old in good health. Some clones in this sample may be carry-over from other donors' samples. This chain connects TRBV29-1 to TRBJ2-3; 7 nucleotides agree with TRBD2. The CDR3 protein is CSVEDLDRSGSTDTQYF. DNA for the CDR3: TGCAGCGTTGAAGATCTCGACCGTAGCGGGAGCACAGATACGCAGTATTTT.